Below are 6 T cell receptor beta chains sequenced from a single sample in a study of T cell responses to AZD1222 COVID-19 vaccine. TCRdb's table, derived via immunoSEQ multiplex PCR, lists solely in-frame clones and lacks some. Of around 150,000 clones in the sample, about nine tenths were seen once. The sequencing used peripheral blood, collected on day 0 of AZD1222 vaccination. These receptors were taken from an adult in good health.

The chain employs TRBV27 and TRBJ2-2, with 11 bases that match TRBD2. J was trimmed by 7 bases and V by 9 bases; bases with no gene match: 10. The CDR3 contains 15 residues. CDR1 and CDR2 from the germline V gene are MNHEY and SMNVEV (reference sequence). This chain's CDR3 is CASTLAGGLLGELFF. In nucleotides, the CDR3 is TGTGCCAGTACTCTAGCGGGGGGCCTTCTCGGGGAGCTGTTTTTT.

Details on this clone: At one of its ends the junction is not consistent with the germline gene, which may arise from a read error. The rearrangement links TRBV7-7 to TRBJ2-5; 7 bases agree with TRBD1. The CDR3 has 14 residues. Germline lookup yields CDR1 SSHAT and CDR2 FNYEAQ (reference sequence). The CDR3 spells CASSSPDRLETQYF. The CDR3 DNA follows: TGTGCTAGCAGCTCCCCGGACAGGTTGGAGACCCAGTACTTC. The full variable domain, its missing parts supplied by reference TRBV7-7 and TRBJ2-5, is GAGVSQSPRYKVTKRGQDVTLRCDPISSHATLYWYQQALGQGPEFLTYFNYEAQPDKSGLPSDRFSAERPEGSISTLTIQRTEQRDSAMYRCASSSPDRLETQYFGPGTRLLVL.

On this clone: The sample contains more than one DNA sequence encoding this CDR3. This chain links TRBV18 with TRBJ2-5; TRBD2 is a possible D gene (5 bases). In germline, CDR1 is KGHSH, CDR2 LQKENI. Deletions cut 3 bases from V and 2 bases from J, with 13 bases between. The CDR3 spans 15 residues. CDR3 amino acids: CASSPSARRQETQYF. CDR3 nucleotide sequence: TGTGCCAGCTCACCTAGCGCACGGAGACAAGAGACCCAGTACTTC.

The V gene is TRBV19, the J gene TRBJ1-5, with a tentative D call TRBD1 (6 bases). The CDR3 runs to 14 residues. V was shortened by 7 bases and J by 5 bases, with 15 bases between the two germline ends. Germline CDR1 reads LNHDA; CDR2 reads SQIVND (reference sequence). This chain's CDR3 is CASNTGTLDQPQHF. CDR3 DNA: TGTGCCAGTAACACGGGGACACTCGATCAGCCCCAGCATTTT.

The V and J genes are TRBV2 and TRBJ2-1; D tentatively reads TRBD1 or TRBD2 (5 bases each). This CDR3 has 14 residues. The V and J ends lost 6 bases and 4 bases respectively, with 13 bases between them. Germline V CDR1 and CDR2: SNHLY, FYNNEI. The CDR3 loop is CASRLSWGYNEQFF. The CDR3 DNA reads as TGTGCCAGCAGACTGTCCTGGGGGTACAATGAGCAGTTCTTC. The full variable domain, its missing parts supplied by reference TRBV2 and TRBJ2-1, is EPEVTQTPSHQVTQMGQEVILRCVPISNHLYFYWYRQILGQKVEFLVSFYNNEISEKSEIFDDQFSVERPDGSNFTLKIRSTKLEDSAMYFCASRLSWGYNEQFFGPGTRLTVL.

The chain joins TRBV2 to TRBJ2-7; 11 bases are shared with TRBD1. The CDR3 runs 15 residues. Trimming took 5 bases from V and 1 from J; bases not matched to a gene: 4. The V gene's germline CDR1 is SNHLY and CDR2 FYNNEI. CDR3 loop: CASSPGQGASYEQYF. DNA for the CDR3: TGTGCCAGCAGTCCCGGACAGGGGGCATCCTACGAGCAGTACTTC.